These 8 T cell receptor beta chains share one sample of origin, sequenced in a study of blood T cell repertoires in COVID-19. Assay: immunoSEQ multiplex PCR; the TCRdb copy retains only in-frame clones and omits some. The table lists around 170,000 clones, 78% of them singletons. Sequenced material: peripheral blood. All receptors derive from a woman over 75 with acute or convalescent COVID-19.

The V call is TRBV5-6, the J call TRBJ1-5; D unclear. The V gene's germline CDR1 is SGHDT and CDR2 YYEEEE. The CDR3 spans 16 residues. Trimming removed 4 bases at V and 0 bases at J, with 14 bases between. The CDR3 DNA reads as TGTGCCAGCAGCCCGCAAGCGGGCGGTAGCAATCAGCCCCAGCATTTT. Translated, it gives CASSPQAGGSNQPQHF.

The rearrangement links TRBV4-1 to TRBJ1-1, with no clear D. The CDR3 runs to 15 residues. V lost 0 bases to trimming and J lost 4 bases, with 12 bases between them. Germline CDR1 reads MGHRA; CDR2 reads YSYEKL. The CDR3 DNA reads as TGCGCCAGCAGCCAAGAAAACCTACGAGGCACTGAAGCTTTCTTT. Translation gives CASSQENLRGTEAFF.

In its sample, this clone was seen once. The chain links TRBV6-6 to TRBJ1-5; tentative D call: TRBD1 (5 bases). The CDR3 runs to 13 residues. V dropped 5 bases and J dropped 4 bases, with 9 bases sitting between them. Germline V gene data show CDR1 as MNHNY and CDR2 as SVGAGI (reference sequence). Here the CDR3 reads CASSPAGNQPQHF. For the CDR3, the DNA is TGTGCCAGCAGTCCGGCAGGGAATCAGCCCCAGCATTTT.

The genes are TRBV6-5 and TRBJ1-2, with D possibly TRBD1 on 5 matching bases. CDR3 length equals 14 residues. In germline, CDR1 is MNHEY, CDR2 SVGAGI. Trimming stripped 4 bases from V and 6 bases from J, with 15 bases between. The CDR3, as DNA: TGTGCCAGCAGTTCAACTTCAGGGATGGATGGCTACACCTTC. Encoded protein: CASSSTSGMDGYTF.

The chain couples TRBV7-8 to TRBJ2-7; D is unclear. V was shortened by 1 base and J by 2 bases, with 18 bases between the two germline ends. The CDR3 consists of 17 residues. The germline V gene has CDR1 SGHVS and CDR2 FQNEAQ. The chain's CDR3 is CASSLVATQPNPYEQYF. The CDR3 DNA reads as TGTGCCAGCAGCTTAGTCGCTACTCAACCCAATCCCTACGAGCAGTACTTC.

The rearrangement links TRBV2 to TRBJ1-5; no definite D call. The CDR3 extends over 14 amino acids. With 5 bases removed from V and 2 bases from J, the gap between germline ends came to 10 bases. CDR1 and CDR2 (germline): SNHLY, FYNNEI. CDR3 coding DNA: TGTGCCAGCAGTACGTTGGGAGGCAATCAGCCCCAGCATTTT. Encoded protein: CASSTLGGNQPQHF.

The chain joins TRBV20-1 to TRBJ1-4; D uncertain. The CDR3 is 15 amino acids. In germline, CDR1 is DFQATT, CDR2 SNEGSKA (reference sequence). Trimming cost V 3 bases and J 2 bases, with 13 bases left between them. CDR3 bases: TGCAGTGCTAGTAAGGCGACTTCCACTAATGAAAAACTGTTTTTT. This gives the protein CSASKATSTNEKLFF.

This chain connects TRBV5-1 to TRBJ1-1; TRBD1 is a possible D gene (6 bases). Germline loops: CDR1 SGHRS, CDR2 YFSETQ. V lost 0 bases and J 5 bases, leaving 11 bases between the germline ends. This CDR3 has 14 residues. The CDR3 DNA follows: TGCGCCAGCAGCTTGGAAACAGGGTGGACTGAAGCTTTCTTT. Translating it yields CASSLETGWTEAFF.